A selection of T cell receptor beta chains follows, all from one sample in a study of T-cell memory formation after mild COVID-19. Each CDR3 protein gets one entry after TCRdb re-called the 5' RACE reads with MiXCR. There are about 400,000 distinct CDR3 sequences in the sample; approximately 16% occur only once, and 20% to 25% lies in the top ten. The sample taken for sequencing was PBMCs or a T cell subset sorted from them (not recorded which). These receptors were obtained from a man aged 18 to 30 who had mild COVID-19 (a few samples of this study predate the infection). Cell type and time point are not known. The CDR3 runs from the conserved cysteine through the conserved F or W. The D gene is left open where the match is weak. Only part of the rows carry a size: once, few, many, or a class if the clone is expanded.

clone size: NA; J gene: TRBJ2-7; V gene: TRBV4-1; D gene: NA; CDR3 DNA: TGCGCCAGCAGCCAAGGCCCAGGGAACCCCGAGCAGTACTTC; CDR3 protein: CASSQGPGNPEQYF
clone size: NA; J gene: TRBJ2-4; V gene: TRBV12-5; D gene: NA; CDR3 DNA: TGTGCTAGTACCTCACAGGCTGGCGCCAAAAACATTCAGTACTTC; CDR3 protein: CASTSQAGAKNIQYF
clone size: few; J gene: TRBJ1-1; V gene: TRBV12-3/TRBV12-4; D gene: TRBD1; CDR3 DNA: TGTGCCACCAGGACAGGGAGGGCTGAAGCTTTCTTT; CDR3 protein: CATRTGRAEAFF
clone size: few; J gene: TRBJ2-7; V gene: TRBV5-1; D gene: TRBD2; CDR3 DNA: TGCGCCAGCAGCTTTACTAGCGGGGCCCACTCCTACGAGCAGTACTTC; CDR3 protein: CASSFTSGAHSYEQYF
clone size: NA; J gene: TRBJ2-3; V gene: TRBV10-2; D gene: TRBD1; CDR3 DNA: TGCGCCAGCAGCCGAAACAGGGGGCGCGAAGATACGCAGTATTTT; CDR3 protein: CASSRNRGREDTQYF
clone size: NA; J gene: TRBJ2-5; V gene: TRBV12-3/TRBV12-4; D gene: NA; CDR3 DNA: TGTGCCAGCAGGCTCCGGGACTCCCAAGAGACCCAGTACTTC; CDR3 protein: CASRLRDSQETQYF
clone size: few; J gene: TRBJ1-1; V gene: TRBV7-3; D gene: NA; CDR3 DNA: TGTGCCAGCAGCTTATGGCCAGGGCGAACTGAAGCTTTCTTT; CDR3 protein: CASSLWPGRTEAFF
clone size: NA; J gene: TRBJ2-2; V gene: TRBV5-1; D gene: NA; CDR3 DNA: TGCGCCAGCAGCCCCTATTCTATCGGGGGAGCATACACCGGGGAGCTGTTTTTT; CDR3 protein: CASSPYSIGGAYTGELFF
clone size: NA; J gene: TRBJ2-3; V gene: TRBV7-8; D gene: TRBD2; CDR3 DNA: TGTGCCAGCAGCTTGATAGTAGCGGGGGGTACTATCACAGATACGCAGTATTTT; CDR3 protein: CASSLIVAGGTITDTQYF
clone size: few; J gene: TRBJ2-7; V gene: TRBV27; D gene: TRBD1; CDR3 DNA: TGTGCCAGCAGTCCCACCTGGGACAGGGGCTACGAGCAGTACTTC; CDR3 protein: CASSPTWDRGYEQYF
clone size: NA; J gene: TRBJ2-2; V gene: TRBV11-3; D gene: NA; CDR3 DNA: TGTGCCAGCAGCTTACAATGGGCCGGGGAGCTGTTTTTT; CDR3 protein: CASSLQWAGELFF
clone size: NA; J gene: TRBJ1-1; V gene: TRBV4-1; D gene: NA; CDR3 DNA: TGCGCCAGCAGCTCGAGCCTGGGGAACACTGAAGCTTTCTTT; CDR3 protein: CASSSSLGNTEAFF
clone size: NA; J gene: TRBJ1-2; V gene: TRBV7-9; D gene: TRBD1; CDR3 DNA: TGTGCCAGCAGCTTATTCCCAGGGGGAGACTATGGCTACACCTTC; CDR3 protein: CASSLFPGGDYGYTF
clone size: few; J gene: TRBJ2-5; V gene: TRBV5-1; D gene: TRBD1; CDR3 DNA: TGCGCCAGCAGCGCCAATCCGGGACAGACGATTGTGGAGACCCAGTACTTC; CDR3 protein: CASSANPGQTIVETQYF
clone size: NA; J gene: TRBJ1-4; V gene: TRBV6-6; D gene: TRBD1; CDR3 DNA: TGTGCCAGCAGTTACTCGGGACAGCTGGATAATGAAAAACTGTTTTTT; CDR3 protein: CASSYSGQLDNEKLFF
clone size: few; J gene: TRBJ1-1; V gene: TRBV4-3; D gene: NA; CDR3 DNA: TGCGCCAGCAGCCAAGATCCGACAGGTGGCCCGAAAGCTTTCTTT; CDR3 protein: CASSQDPTGGPKAFF
clone size: NA; J gene: TRBJ2-7; V gene: TRBV6-5; D gene: NA; CDR3 DNA: TGTGCCAGCAGTTACGGGCGGCTGAGCTCCTACGAGCAGTACTTC; CDR3 protein: CASSYGRLSSYEQYF
clone size: NA; J gene: TRBJ2-4; V gene: TRBV3-1; D gene: NA; CDR3 DNA: TGTGCCAGCAGCACCAGCGGGCAAAACATTCAGTACTTC; CDR3 protein: CASSTSGQNIQYF
clone size: NA; J gene: TRBJ1-6; V gene: TRBV4-2; D gene: NA; CDR3 DNA: TGTGCCAGCAGCCAAGAGAGGGGAGGGAATTCACCCCTCCACTTT; CDR3 protein: CASSQERGGNSPLHF
clone size: few; J gene: TRBJ1-4; V gene: TRBV5-1; D gene: NA; CDR3 DNA: TGCGCCAGCAGCCTGGGTGTAGGGGGTGAAAAACTGTTTTTT; CDR3 protein: CASSLGVGGEKLFF
clone size: NA; J gene: TRBJ1-3; V gene: TRBV29-1; D gene: NA; CDR3 DNA: TGCAGCGTAACCCATCGACGGATCTCTGGAAACACCATATATTTT; CDR3 protein: CSVTHRRISGNTIYF
clone size: NA; J gene: TRBJ2-4; V gene: TRBV5-4; D gene: TRBD2; CDR3 DNA: TGTGCCAGCAGCGGGGGACTAGCGGGGGGTCCCCTAGCCAAAAACATTCAGTACTTC; CDR3 protein: CASSGGLAGGPLAKNIQYF
clone size: few; J gene: TRBJ2-2; V gene: TRBV6-2/TRBV6-3; D gene: NA; CDR3 DNA: TGTGCCAGCAGTCGAGACGGGAACACCGGGGAGCTGTTTTTT; CDR3 protein: CASSRDGNTGELFF
clone size: few; J gene: TRBJ1-1; V gene: TRBV18; D gene: NA; CDR3 DNA: TGTGCCAGCTCTCGGTCCGAGAACACTGAAGCTTTCTTT; CDR3 protein: CASSRSENTEAFF
clone size: NA; J gene: TRBJ1-2; V gene: TRBV6-5; D gene: NA; CDR3 DNA: TGTGCCAGCAAGGGTCTGGGGAACTATGGCTACACCTTC; CDR3 protein: CASKGLGNYGYTF
clone size: once; J gene: TRBJ2-5; V gene: TRBV6-5; D gene: TRBD1; CDR3 DNA: TGTGCCAGCAGTTACTCACCCGGGACAGCCCAAGAGACCCAGTACTTC; CDR3 protein: CASSYSPGTAQETQYF
clone size: few; J gene: TRBJ2-7; V gene: TRBV7-9; D gene: NA; CDR3 DNA: TGTGCCAGCAGCTTAGTAGTAAGCGGTTTTGGGCACGAGCAGTACTTC; CDR3 protein: CASSLVVSGFGHEQYF
clone size: few; J gene: TRBJ2-1; V gene: TRBV5-1; D gene: TRBD1; CDR3 DNA: TGCGCCAGCAGCCCCCGCCCCACTCCTACTGGTAGGAGGACAGGGGGTTACAGTGAGCAGTTCTTC; CDR3 protein: CASSPRPTPTGRRTGGYSEQFF
clone size: NA; J gene: TRBJ2-2; V gene: TRBV9; D gene: TRBD2; CDR3 DNA: TGTGCCAGCAGCGTAGACGGGGGGACGGCCGGGGAGCTGTTTTTT; CDR3 protein: CASSVDGGTAGELFF
clone size: many; J gene: TRBJ2-1; V gene: TRBV5-1; D gene: NA; CDR3 DNA: TGCGCCAGCAGCCTTGAGATACCTTACAATGAGCAGTTCTTC; CDR3 protein: CASSLEIPYNEQFF
clone size: NA; J gene: TRBJ1-1; V gene: TRBV4-1; D gene: NA; CDR3 DNA: TGCGCCAGCAGCCAAGCTCTTTTGCCAATGAACACTGAAGCTTTCTTT; CDR3 protein: CASSQALLPMNTEAFF
clone size: NA; J gene: TRBJ2-3; V gene: TRBV23-1; D gene: NA; CDR3 DNA: TGCGCCAGCAGTCAATCGACGCGGGATGGTTTGGATACGCAGTATTTT; CDR3 protein: CASSQSTRDGLDTQYF
clone size: few; J gene: TRBJ2-3; V gene: TRBV5-6; D gene: TRBD2; CDR3 DNA: TGTGCCAGCAGCCCAGGGACTAGCGCAGATACGCAGTATTTT; CDR3 protein: CASSPGTSADTQYF
clone size: few; J gene: TRBJ1-1; V gene: TRBV5-1; D gene: NA; CDR3 DNA: TGCGCCAGCAGCTTGGATGGGACACTGGGCACTGAAGCTTTCTTT; CDR3 protein: CASSLDGTLGTEAFF
clone size: few; J gene: TRBJ1-1; V gene: TRBV29-1; D gene: NA; CDR3 DNA: TGCAGCGTTGTAACGCACGTTGGGACGAACACTGAAGCTTTCTTT; CDR3 protein: CSVVTHVGTNTEAFF
clone size: NA; J gene: TRBJ2-5; V gene: TRBV2; D gene: NA; CDR3 DNA: TGTGCCAGCAGTGTCGAACGAGAGACCCAGTACTTC; CDR3 protein: CASSVERETQYF
clone size: few; J gene: TRBJ2-3; V gene: TRBV14; D gene: NA; CDR3 DNA: TGTGCCAGCAGCCAAGATTTGAGGCCAGATACGCAGTATTTT; CDR3 protein: CASSQDLRPDTQYF
clone size: few; J gene: TRBJ2-1; V gene: TRBV29-1; D gene: NA; CDR3 DNA: TGCAGCGTTCGCGGGACGGGTAAGAATGAGCAGTTCTTC; CDR3 protein: CSVRGTGKNEQFF
clone size: few; J gene: TRBJ2-7; V gene: TRBV5-5; D gene: NA; CDR3 DNA: TGTGCCAGCAGCTACCTTGTGGGGGCCTACGAGCAGTACTTC; CDR3 protein: CASSYLVGAYEQYF
clone size: NA; J gene: TRBJ2-1; V gene: TRBV5-1; D gene: TRBD2; CDR3 DNA: TGCGCCAGCAGCACCGGGACTAGCGGGGCGAGTGAGCAGTTCTTC; CDR3 protein: CASSTGTSGASEQFF
clone size: few; J gene: TRBJ1-5; V gene: TRBV6-5; D gene: NA; CDR3 DNA: TGTGCCAGCAGTCGTATTGGGGGGCCCCAGCATTTT; CDR3 protein: CASSRIGGPQHF
clone size: NA; J gene: TRBJ2-5; V gene: TRBV29-1; D gene: TRBD1; CDR3 DNA: TGCAGCGTCGCAGGACAGGTTAAACAAGAGACCCAGTACTTC; CDR3 protein: CSVAGQVKQETQYF
clone size: many; J gene: TRBJ2-7; V gene: TRBV20-1; D gene: NA; CDR3 DNA: TGCAGTGCTAGAGATCAGGCTGGCTACGAGCAGTACTTC; CDR3 protein: CSARDQAGYEQYF
clone size: NA; J gene: TRBJ1-6; V gene: TRBV3-1; D gene: TRBD1; CDR3 DNA: TGTGCCAGTGGGACAGGGCCTCCTTCACCCCTCCACTTT; CDR3 protein: CASGTGPPSPLHF
clone size: NA; J gene: TRBJ1-5; V gene: TRBV4-3; D gene: TRBD1; CDR3 DNA: TGCGCCAGCAGCCAAGATGTGGGACAGGGGGCTTGGCAGCCCCAGCATTTT; CDR3 protein: CASSQDVGQGAWQPQHF